The clone carrying this T cell receptor beta chain was seen at least ten times. Antigen: not known. This CDR3 is built from 11 residues. V was cut by 8 bases and J by 7 bases, with 11 bases left in between. CDR1 and CDR2 from the germline V gene are LNHDA and SQIVND (reference sequence). This entry comes from a study of CD8 T cells in ankylosing spondylitis. Overall study findings and caveats: Clones linked to disease, bearing a CD8+ phenotype, were relatively rare in peripheral blood.

TCRdb passed the 5' RACE reads through MiXCR, listing each CDR3 protein once. The sample holds over 95,000 distinct CDR3 sequences; roughly 8.3% are singletons and the top ten take 9.9%. This receptor was identified in a male donor with ankylosing spondylitis or in good health (not recorded which). The material sequenced was blood, either unsorted or a sorted T cell fraction (not recorded which). V is TRBV19 and J is TRBJ1-1; D may be TRBD1 (5 bases). The CDR3, as DNA: TGTGCCAGTTCGGAGGGGAGTGAAGCTTTCTTT. Its protein is CASSEGSEAFF.